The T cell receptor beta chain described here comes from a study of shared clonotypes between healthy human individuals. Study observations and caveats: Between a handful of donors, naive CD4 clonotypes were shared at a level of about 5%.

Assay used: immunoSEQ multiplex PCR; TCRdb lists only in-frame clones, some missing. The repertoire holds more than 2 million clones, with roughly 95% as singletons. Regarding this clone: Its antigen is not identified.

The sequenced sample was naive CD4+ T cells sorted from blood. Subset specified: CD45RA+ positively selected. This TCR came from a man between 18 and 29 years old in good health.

DNA of the CDR3: TGTGCCAGCAGTAGGACTAGGTCCCCCACAGATACGCAGTATTTT. Encoded protein: CASSRTRSPTDTQYF. The chain uses TRBV6-1 and TRBJ2-3, with 7 bases fitting TRBD2. Per germline, CDR1 MNHNS and CDR2 SASEGT. The length of the CDR3 is 15 residues. The junction had 7 bases not matched to a gene; V was cut back by 5 bases and J by 2 bases.